This T cell receptor beta chain was sequenced in a study of shared clonotypes between healthy human individuals. The overall study: Those who served as donors were a couple of women and a few men between the ages of 18 and 49. Study-level points and caveats: Larger estimated richness was generally seen in naive subsets than in memory subsets. Although depth was large, rarefaction showed that sequencing of the sorted subsets was incomplete.

Donors comprised only Caucasian adults living in Nashville, Tennessee. This clone appeared a single time. The antigen is not known. Trimming at V came to 4 bases and at J to 4 bases, leaving 16 bases not matched to a gene. CDR1 MNHNS and CDR2 SASEGT come from the germline V gene. The CDR3 runs 17 residues. Repertoires were generated with immunoSEQ multiplex PCR, while TCRdb's copy carries only in-frame clones and drops some. The table includes 2.3 million or so clones, more than 80% detected once. This TCR was sampled from a man in his late teens or twenties in good health. Some clones in this sample may be carry-over from other donors' samples. The chain combines TRBV6-1 with TRBJ2-7; 7 bases are shared with TRBD1. Sequenced input: naive CD4+ T cells from PBMCs. Subset noted: CD45RA+ positively selected. The CDR3 is CASSARLPWGQTYEQYF. The CDR3 region has the DNA TGTGCCAGCAGTGCCCGATTGCCTTGGGGACAGACGTACGAGCAGTACTTC.